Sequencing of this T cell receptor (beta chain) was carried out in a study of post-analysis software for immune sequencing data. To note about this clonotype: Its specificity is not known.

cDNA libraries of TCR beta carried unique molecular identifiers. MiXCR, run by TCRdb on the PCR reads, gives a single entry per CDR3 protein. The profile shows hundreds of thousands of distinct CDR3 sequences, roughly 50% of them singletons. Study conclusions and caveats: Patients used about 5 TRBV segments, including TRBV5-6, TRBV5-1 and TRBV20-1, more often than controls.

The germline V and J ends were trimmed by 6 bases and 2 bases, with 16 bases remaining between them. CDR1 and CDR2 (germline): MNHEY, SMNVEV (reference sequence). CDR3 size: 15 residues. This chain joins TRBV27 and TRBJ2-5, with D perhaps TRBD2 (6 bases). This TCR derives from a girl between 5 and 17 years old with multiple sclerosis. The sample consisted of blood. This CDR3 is CASSLKGRTQETQYF. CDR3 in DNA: TGTGCCAGCAGCCTCAAGGGGAGGACTCAAGAGACCCAGTACTTC.